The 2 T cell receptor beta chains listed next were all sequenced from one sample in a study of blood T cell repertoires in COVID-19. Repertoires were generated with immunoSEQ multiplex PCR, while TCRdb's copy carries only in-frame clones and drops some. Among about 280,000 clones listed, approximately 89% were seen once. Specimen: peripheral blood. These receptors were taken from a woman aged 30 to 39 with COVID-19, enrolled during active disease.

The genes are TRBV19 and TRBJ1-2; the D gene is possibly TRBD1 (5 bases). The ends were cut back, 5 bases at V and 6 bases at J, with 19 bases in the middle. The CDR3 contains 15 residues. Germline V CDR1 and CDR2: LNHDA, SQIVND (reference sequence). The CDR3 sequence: CASSDHPRTRHGYTF. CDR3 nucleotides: TGTGCCAGTAGTGACCACCCCCGGACACGTCATGGCTACACCTTC.

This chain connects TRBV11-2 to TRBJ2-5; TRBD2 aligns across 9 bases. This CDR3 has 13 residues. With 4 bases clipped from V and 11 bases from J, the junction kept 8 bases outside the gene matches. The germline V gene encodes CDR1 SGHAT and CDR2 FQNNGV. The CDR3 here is CASSYQRGALQYF. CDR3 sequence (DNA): TGTGCCAGCAGCTACCAGCGGGGGGCCCTACAGTACTTC.